A selection of T cell receptor beta chains follows, all from one sample in a study of beta chain features in type 1 diabetes. The assay was immunoSEQ multiplex PCR, and TCRdb's table has in-frame clones only and misses some. The repertoire holds fewer than 900,000 clones, with 17% as singletons. The sequencing input was naive CD4+ T cells from blood. The receptor source for this set is a woman under 30 in good health. Each CDR3 is given with its conserved first and last residue. D genes are given only for firm matches. Size tells how often a clone was seen (once, few, many) or the class of an expanded clone, and some rows leave it out.

.	.	TRBV4-2	TRBJ2-7	CASSQVLASYEQYF	TGTGCCAGCAGCCAAGTCTTGGCCAGCTACGAGCAGTACTTC
.	few	TRBV29-1	TRBJ2-7	CSAYERGGNEQYF	TGCAGCGCTTATGAAAGGGGGGGCAACGAGCAGTACTTC
.	few	TRBV15	TRBJ1-1	CATSGKTRRKPLNTEAFF	TGTGCCACCAGCGGAAAAACTAGGAGGAAACCACTGAACACTGAAGCTTTCTTT
TRBD1	few	TRBV28	TRBJ2-3	CASSFVRGHTQYF	TGTGCCAGCAGTTTCGTCAGGGGGCATACGCAGTATTTT
.	few	TRBV5-6	TRBJ2-5	CASSFWKGETQYF	TGTGCCAGCAGCTTCTGGAAAGGGGAGACCCAGTACTTC
TRBD1	few	TRBV27	TRBJ2-3	CASSVTGDGTDTQYF	TGTGCCAGCAGTGTCACAGGGGATGGTACAGATACGCAGTATTTT
.	.	TRBV7-9	TRBJ2-3	CASSLAGLNTDTQYF	TGTGCCAGCAGCTTAGCTGGCTTGAACACAGATACGCAGTATTTT
TRBD1	.	TRBV7-2	TRBJ1-2	CASSLGTGNYGYTF	TGTGCCAGCAGCCTCGGGACAGGGAACTATGGCTACACCTTC
TRBD2	few	TRBV7-2	TRBJ2-7	CASSSLAGTYEQYF	TGTGCCAGCAGCTCCTTAGCGGGAACCTACGAGCAGTACTTC
.	few	TRBV2	TRBJ1-2	CASNVHNGDTF	TGTGCCAGCAACGTACATAACGGGGACACCTTC
.	few	TRBV9	TRBJ2-3	CASSVESYRTDTQYF	TGTGCCAGCAGCGTAGAGAGCTACCGCACAGATACGCAGTATTTT
.	.	TRBV4-2	TRBJ1-5	CASSPGDSNQPQHF	TGTGCCAGCAGCCCGGGGGATAGCAATCAGCCCCAGCATTTT
.	.	TRBV15	TRBJ2-1	CATSRNNEQFF	TGTGCCACCAGCAGGAACAATGAGCAGTTCTTC
TRBD1	few	TRBV7-9	TRBJ2-7	CEKKGTGDSYEQYF	TGTGAGAAGAAGGGGACAGGGGACTCCTACGAGCAGTACTTC
.	few	TRBV27	TRBJ1-2	CASSTRGTGEIGYGYTF	TGTGCCAGCAGTACCCGGGGGACTGGGGAAATCGGCTATGGCTACACCTTC
.	few	TRBV5-1	TRBJ2-7	CASSLESGSWNEQYF	TGCGCCAGCAGCTTGGAGTCCGGGAGTTGGAACGAGCAGTACTTC
.	.	TRBV28	TRBJ1-2	CASVSHYGYTF	TGTGCCAGCGTTAGCCACTATGGCTACACCTTC